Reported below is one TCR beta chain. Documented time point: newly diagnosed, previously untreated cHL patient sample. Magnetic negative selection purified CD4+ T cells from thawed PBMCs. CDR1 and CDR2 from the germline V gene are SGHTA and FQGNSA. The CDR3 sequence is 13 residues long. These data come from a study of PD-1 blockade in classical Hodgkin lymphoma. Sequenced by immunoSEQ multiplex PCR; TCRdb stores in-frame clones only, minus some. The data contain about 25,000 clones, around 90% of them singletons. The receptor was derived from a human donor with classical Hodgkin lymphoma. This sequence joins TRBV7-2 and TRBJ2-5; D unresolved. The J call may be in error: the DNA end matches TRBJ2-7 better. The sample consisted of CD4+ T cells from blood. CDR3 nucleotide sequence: TGTGCCAGCAGCTCCGGGTCGAACTACGAGCAGTACTTC. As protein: CASSSGSNYEQYF.